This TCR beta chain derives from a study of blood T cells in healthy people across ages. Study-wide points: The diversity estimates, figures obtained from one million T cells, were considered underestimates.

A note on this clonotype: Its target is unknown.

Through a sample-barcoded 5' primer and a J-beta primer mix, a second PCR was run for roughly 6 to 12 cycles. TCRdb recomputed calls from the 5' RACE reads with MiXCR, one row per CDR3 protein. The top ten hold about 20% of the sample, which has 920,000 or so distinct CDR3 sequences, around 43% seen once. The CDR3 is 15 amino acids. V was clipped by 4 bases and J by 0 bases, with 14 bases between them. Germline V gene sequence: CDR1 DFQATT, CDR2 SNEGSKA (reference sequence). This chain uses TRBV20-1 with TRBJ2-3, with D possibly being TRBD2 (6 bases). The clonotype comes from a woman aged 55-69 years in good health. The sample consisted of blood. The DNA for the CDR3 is TGCAGTGCTATAATAACAGGACTAAGCACAGATACGCAGTATTTT. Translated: CSAIITGLSTDTQYF.